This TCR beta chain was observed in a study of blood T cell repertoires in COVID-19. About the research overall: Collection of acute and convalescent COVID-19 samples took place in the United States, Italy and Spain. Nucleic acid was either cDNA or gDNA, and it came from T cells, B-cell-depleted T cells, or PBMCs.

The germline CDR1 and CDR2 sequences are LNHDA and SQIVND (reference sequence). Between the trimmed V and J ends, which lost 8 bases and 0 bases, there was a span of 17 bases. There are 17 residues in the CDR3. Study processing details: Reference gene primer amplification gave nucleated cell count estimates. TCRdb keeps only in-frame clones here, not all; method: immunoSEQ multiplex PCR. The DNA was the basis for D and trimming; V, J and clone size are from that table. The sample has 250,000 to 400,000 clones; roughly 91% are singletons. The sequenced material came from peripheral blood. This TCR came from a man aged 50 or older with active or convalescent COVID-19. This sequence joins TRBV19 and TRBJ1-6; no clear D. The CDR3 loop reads CASGTRDTSSYNSPLHF. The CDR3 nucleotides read TGTGCCAGTGGCACCCGGGATACAAGCTCCTATAATTCACCCCTCCACTTT. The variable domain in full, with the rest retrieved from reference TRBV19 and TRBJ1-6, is DGGITQSPKYLFRKEGQNVTLSCEQNLNHDAMYWYRQDPGQGLRLIYYSQIVNDFQKGDIAEGYSVSREKKESFPLTVTSAQKNPTAFYLCASGTRDTSSYNSPLHFGNGTRLTVT.